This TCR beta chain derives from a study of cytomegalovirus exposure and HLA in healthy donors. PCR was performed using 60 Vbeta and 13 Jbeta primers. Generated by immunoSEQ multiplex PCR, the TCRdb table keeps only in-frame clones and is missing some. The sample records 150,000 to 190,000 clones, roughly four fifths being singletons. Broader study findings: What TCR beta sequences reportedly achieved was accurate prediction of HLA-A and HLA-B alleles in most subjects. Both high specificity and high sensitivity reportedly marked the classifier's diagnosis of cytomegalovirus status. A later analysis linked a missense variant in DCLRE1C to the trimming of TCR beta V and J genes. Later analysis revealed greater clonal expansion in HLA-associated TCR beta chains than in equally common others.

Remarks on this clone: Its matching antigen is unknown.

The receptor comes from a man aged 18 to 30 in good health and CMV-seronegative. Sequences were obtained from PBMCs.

CDR3 amino acids: CAISESENYGYTF. CDR3 sequence (DNA): TGTGCCATCAGTGAGTCGGAGAACTATGGCTACACCTTC. V usage is TRBV10-3 and J usage is TRBJ1-2; D is uncertain. V was clipped by 0 bases and J by 2 bases, with 4 bases between them. The CDR3 is made up of 13 amino acids. The V gene's germline CDR1 is ENHRY and CDR2 SYGVKD.